These 31 T cell receptor beta chains share one sample of origin, sequenced in a study of T cell repertoires in cytomegalovirus infection. These receptors' antigens are unknown. MiXCR was run by TCRdb on the reads, yielding one entry per CDR3 protein. The sample contains some 480,000 distinct CDR3 sequences, about 33% of which appear only once. Here the sequenced sample was cultured PBMCs, taken from culture after CMV antigen stimulation. These TCRs come from a human donor in good health (CMV status not recorded). Some clones in this sample may be carry-over from other donors' samples.

V is TRBV15 and J is TRBJ1-5; the D gene is possibly TRBD1 (6 bases). V was clipped by 1 base and J by 5 bases, with 9 bases between them. Germline V gene sequence: CDR1 LNHNV, CDR2 YYDKDF (reference sequence). The CDR3 totals 14 residues. The chain's CDR3 is CATSRAGGDQPQHF. Written as DNA, the CDR3 is TGTGCCACCAGCAGAGCGGGGGGCGATCAGCCCCAGCATTTT.

This clonotype was seen only a few times. The rearrangement uses TRBV7-6 and TRBJ2-7, with 14 bases fitting TRBD2. With V trimmed by 4 bases and J by 6 bases, 11 bases remained unmatched. The CDR3 extends over 17 amino acids. Germline V gene lookup returns CDR1 SGHVS and CDR2 FNYEAQ. The CDR3 is CASSSYYGTSGSTEQYF. The CDR3 DNA reads as TGTGCCAGCAGCTCCTATTACGGGACTAGCGGGAGCACCGAGCAGTACTTC. The full variable domain, its missing parts supplied by reference TRBV7-6 and TRBJ2-7, is GAGVSQSPRYKVTKRGQDVALRCDPISGHVSLYWYRQALGQGPEFLTYFNYEAQQDKSGLPNDRFSAERPEGSISTLTIQRTEQRDSAMYRCASSSYYGTSGSTEQYFGPGTRLTVT.

This clonotype has more than one count but fewer than ten. This rearrangement joins TRBV6-2 or TRBV6-3 to TRBJ2-3; TRBD2 matches at 8 bases. The V gene's germline CDR1 is MNHEY and CDR2 SVGEGT. The CDR3 is 17 amino acids. Trimming at V came to 2 bases and at J to 5 bases, leaving 12 bases not matched to a gene. For the CDR3, the DNA is TGTGCCAGCAGTTACACGGGGAGCGGGAGAGACATAGATACGCAGTATTTT. Protein: CASSYTGSGRDIDTQYF.

The table lists this clonotype with a few counts. CDR3 in DNA: TGTGCCAGCAGCGTAGAGGGACCGGGACTAGCGGGAGGGCGACGGTCCTACAATGAGCAGTTCTTC. Protein: CASSVEGPGLAGGRRSYNEQFF. V gene TRBV9 combines with J gene TRBJ2-1; 16 nucleotides agree with TRBD2. Germline V gene data show CDR1 as SGDLS and CDR2 as YYNGEE. This CDR3 has 22 residues. J gave up 1 base and V 0 bases, and 13 bases lay outside the gene matches.

This clonotype came up a few times. The rearrangement links TRBV25-1 to TRBJ1-6; D is uncertain. Germline loops: CDR1 MGHDK, CDR2 SYGVNS. The V and J ends lost 1 base and 6 bases respectively, with 10 bases between them. The CDR3 spans 15 residues. CDR3 nucleotides: TGTGCCAGCAGTGAATCATCTACAGTTAATTCACCCCTCCACTTT. Its translation: CASSESSTVNSPLHF.

This clonotype was counted at least ten times. The V call is TRBV7-2, the J call TRBJ1-5; no reliable D call. The length of the CDR3 is 19 residues. Germline V CDR1 and CDR2: SGHTA, FQGNSA. Trimming pared 2 bases from V and 5 bases from J, leaving 25 bases between. The CDR3 sequence is CASSLFSSAFGRSDQPQHF. For the CDR3, the DNA is TGTGCCAGCAGCTTATTTTCCTCAGCTTTTGGGAGGAGCGATCAGCCCCAGCATTTT.

The chain combines TRBV12-3 or TRBV12-4 with TRBJ2-3; D unresolved. Trimming removed 3 bases from V and 2 bases from J, with 12 bases in between. The CDR3 loop spans 15 amino acids. This CDR3 is CASSLSNSLTDTQYF. The CDR3 nucleotides are TGTGCCAGCAGTTTGTCTAACTCACTCACAGATACGCAGTATTTT.

Many counts were recorded for this clonotype. The chain couples TRBV7-2 to TRBJ2-1; 7 nucleotides align to TRBD2. V was pared by 5 bases and J by 1 base, with 8 bases of the junction left unmatched. CDR1 and CDR2 from the germline V gene are SGHTA and FQGNSA. CDR3 length equals 16 residues. The CDR3: CASSHASGESYNEQFF. Written as DNA, the CDR3 is TGTGCCAGCAGCCACGCCAGCGGGGAGTCCTACAATGAGCAGTTCTTC.

As for this clonotype: The junction shows a germline mismatch at one end, possibly a read error. This chain links TRBV10-2 with TRBJ1-5; 7 bases are a match to TRBD1. CDR1 and CDR2 (germline): WSHSY, SAAADI. CDR3 length: 14 residues. The CDR3 loop reads CASSEDRVDQHQHF. In DNA, the CDR3 is TGCGCCAGCAGTGAAGACAGGGTAGATCAGCACCAGCATTTT.

This clonotype was seen a handful of times. The V gene is TRBV28, the J gene TRBJ2-1; 8 bases map to TRBD2. CDR1 is MDHEN, CDR2 SYDVKM, per germline. This CDR3 region has 15 residues. Trimming cost V 7 bases and J 7 bases; bases outside gene matches: 12. The CDR3 region has the DNA TGTGCCAGCACGGGAGGGGACTCCCGGAGGAATGAGCAGTTCTTC. This sequence encodes CASTGGDSRRNEQFF.

This chain connects TRBV20-1 to TRBJ2-6; 8 bases align to TRBD1. There are 16 residues in the CDR3. V gave up 1 base and J gave up 2 bases; unmatched junction bases: 4. Germline CDR1 is DFQATT and CDR2 is SNEGSKA (reference sequence). CDR3 bases: TGCAGTGCTAGAGTACAGGGGGAGCCTGGGGCCAACGTCCTGACTTTC. It yields the protein CSARVQGEPGANVLTF.

This clonotype has just a few counts. V and J are TRBV6-6 and TRBJ1-5; D is possibly TRBD1 (5 bases). The CDR3 has 15 amino acids. The V end lost 6 bases, the J end lost 2 bases, and 14 bases lay between the germline ends. The germline gives CDR1 MNHNY, CDR2 SVGAGI (reference sequence). CDR3 in amino acids: CASSQQQVGNQPQHF. Written as DNA, the CDR3 is TGTGCCAGCAGCCAACAACAGGTCGGCAATCAGCCCCAGCATTTT.

This clonotype was counted only a few times. The rearrangement uses TRBV7-6 and TRBJ2-1; 8 bases align to TRBD1. Trimming at V came to 5 bases and at J to 8 bases, leaving 8 bases not matched to a gene. This CDR3 has 14 amino acids. Germline CDR1 and CDR2: SGHVS and FNYEAQ. Here the CDR3 reads CASSARQGMDEQFF. The CDR3, as DNA: TGTGCCAGCAGCGCCCGACAGGGGATGGATGAGCAGTTCTTC.

The chain is built from TRBV29-1 and TRBJ2-1; no clear D gene. CDR1 and CDR2 from the germline V gene are SQVTM and ANQGSEA. The V gene lost 0 bases and the J gene lost 0 bases, with 12 bases spanning the gap. This CDR3 region has 16 residues. The CDR3 nucleotides read TGCAGCGTTGAAGATATAAGGCTTAGCTCCTACAATGAGCAGTTCTTC. It encodes CSVEDIRLSSYNEQFF.

The V gene is TRBV11-3, the J gene TRBJ2-4; D remains unclear. V dropped 4 bases and J dropped 0 bases, with 13 bases sitting between them. The CDR3 has 16 amino acids. The germline CDR1 and CDR2 sequences are SGHNT and YENEEA. DNA of the CDR3: TGTGCCAGCAGCTCCGAGGCAATGATAGCCAAAAACATTCAGTACTTC. Translated: CASSSEAMIAKNIQYF. Combining the CDR3 with reference TRBV11-3 and TRBJ2-4 gives the whole variable domain EAGVVQSPRYKIIEKKQPVAFWCNPISGHNTLYWYLQNLGQGPELLIRYENEEAVDDSQLPKDRFSAERLKGVDSTLKIQPAELGDSAVYLCASSSEAMIAKNIQYFGAGTRLSVL.

The J gene is TRBJ2-6, the V gene TRBV6-2 or TRBV6-3; TRBD1 agrees at 9 bases. J gave up 4 bases and V 2 bases, and 9 bases lay outside the gene matches. In germline, CDR1 is MNHEY, CDR2 SVGEGT. The CDR3 is 18 amino acids. The CDR3: CASSYPGTGITGANVLTF. The CDR3, as DNA: TGTGCCAGCAGTTACCCCGGGACAGGGATTACCGGGGCCAACGTCCTGACTTTC.

This clonotype was counted ten times or more. CDR3 protein: CASSLLQDLSYNEQFF. The DNA of the CDR3 is TGTGCCAGCAGCTTACTTCAAGACCTCTCCTACAATGAGCAGTTCTTC. V usage is TRBV7-2 and J usage is TRBJ2-1; no reliable D call. Germline lookup yields CDR1 SGHTA and CDR2 FQGNSA. The CDR3 extends over 16 amino acids. The V gene lost 2 bases and the J gene lost 0 bases, with 11 bases spanning the gap.

The V call is TRBV7-2, the J call TRBJ2-1; TRBD2 matches 9 bases. The germline V gene encodes CDR1 SGHTA and CDR2 FQGNSA. The V and J ends lost 2 bases and 9 bases, in that order; junction bases with no gene match: 14. The CDR3 runs 17 residues. The CDR3 coding sequence is TGTGCCAGCAGCTTAAGGTACCGGCGGGAGGGCCGGGGTGAGCAGTTCTTC. As protein: CASSLRYRREGRGEQFF.

This clonotype was seen more than once but under ten times. The rearrangement uses TRBV7-9 and TRBJ2-1; 10 positions match TRBD2. The V gene end was trimmed by 5 bases and the J gene end by 6 bases; junction bases not matched to a gene: 10. CDR1 is SEHNR, CDR2 FQNEAQ, per germline (reference sequence). The length of the CDR3 is 16 residues. CDR3 nucleotides: TGTGCCAGCAGCCCGGAAAGCGGGAGGGCCTCCAATGAGCAGTTCTTC. Translation: CASSPESGRASNEQFF.

The V gene is TRBV2, the J gene TRBJ2-3; a weak D match, TRBD2 (5 bases). Trimming stripped 6 bases from V and 0 bases from J, with 13 bases between. The CDR3 extends over 15 amino acids. Looked up from germline, CDR1 is SNHLY and CDR2 is FYNNEI. The CDR3 loop is CASRGTGISTDTQYF. Written as DNA, the CDR3 is TGTGCCAGCAGAGGTACGGGAATAAGCACAGATACGCAGTATTTT.

This clonotype came up a few times. The rearrangement links TRBV12-3 or TRBV12-4 to TRBJ1-2; maybe TRBD1 (5 bases). The CDR3 is made up of 13 amino acids. The V gene lost 5 bases and the J gene lost 5 bases, with 12 bases spanning the gap. For the CDR3, the DNA is TGTGCCAGCAGTATCCCGGGGGGGTATGGCTACACCTTC. Amino acids: CASSIPGGYGYTF.

This clonotype was picked up many times. V is TRBV7-2 and J is TRBJ2-1; possibly TRBD1 for D (5 bases). Germline CDR1 and CDR2: SGHTA and FQGNSA. The CDR3 covers 15 residues. V lost 7 bases, J lost 1 base, and 14 bases lay in between. DNA of the CDR3: TGTGCCAGCACCCCGACAGAAGTTTCCTACAATGAGCAGTTCTTC. Amino acids: CASTPTEVSYNEQFF.

This clonotype occurred a few times. The genes are TRBV19 and TRBJ2-5; either TRBD1 or TRBD2 may fit D (5 bases each). Germline CDR1 is LNHDA and CDR2 is SQIVND (reference sequence). The CDR3 is 15 residues long. The V and J ends lost 4 bases and 0 bases respectively, with 12 bases between them. In DNA, the CDR3 is TGTGCCAGTAGTAACTACGGGACGGACCAAGAGACCCAGTACTTC. Translated, it gives CASSNYGTDQETQYF.

J is TRBJ2-5 and V is TRBV6-2 or TRBV6-3; D might be TRBD2 (5 bases). The CDR3 runs 17 residues. Germline V CDR1 and CDR2: MNHEY, SVGEGT. The V and J ends lost 2 bases and 5 bases respectively, with 21 bases between them. The CDR3 protein is CASSYGPVTEDWETQYF. Written as DNA, the CDR3 is TGTGCCAGCAGTTACGGTCCTGTGACGGAGGATTGGGAGACCCAGTACTTC.

The chain joins TRBV9 to TRBJ2-1; D uncertain. Trimming left V 4 bases short and J 6 bases short, with 8 bases between. CDR3 length: 12 amino acids. Looked up from germline, CDR1 is SGDLS and CDR2 is YYNGEE. CDR3 protein: CASSYGINEQFF. CDR3 sequence (DNA): TGTGCCAGCAGCTATGGGATCAATGAGCAGTTCTTC.

The rearrangement uses TRBV4-1 and TRBJ1-1; tentatively, D is TRBD1 (6 bases). The CDR3 covers 16 residues. Germline values: CDR1 MGHRA, CDR2 YSYEKL. Deletions cut 0 bases from V and 4 bases from J, with 15 bases between. The CDR3 DNA is TGCGCCAGCAGCCAAGATCTAGACAGGAGGATCACTGAAGCTTTCTTT. This translates into CASSQDLDRRITEAFF.

This clonotype has just a few counts. The gene calls are TRBV20-1 and TRBJ2-5, with 8 positions matching TRBD2. The CDR3 has 13 amino acids. Germline CDR1 and CDR2: DFQATT and SNEGSKA (reference sequence). The CDR3 coding sequence is TGCGGGGGCACCGGGACTAGGGGCGAGACCCAGTACTTC. Protein product: CGGTGTRGETQYF.

The chain combines TRBV30 with TRBJ2-7; the D gene is possibly TRBD2 (5 bases). Per the germline V gene, CDR1 is GTSNPN and CDR2 is SVGIG (reference sequence). Deletions cut 0 bases from V and 3 bases from J, with 6 bases between. The CDR3 is made up of 12 amino acids. This CDR3 is CAWSVGVYEQYF. The CDR3 bases are TGTGCCTGGAGTGTCGGGGTCTACGAGCAGTACTTC.

The table lists this clonotype with a few counts. The chain links TRBV7-7 to TRBJ2-5, with D perhaps matching TRBD2 (5 bases). The V end lost 1 base, the J end lost 7 bases, and 16 bases lay between the germline ends. Germline-derived CDR1 and CDR2 are SSHAT and FNYEAQ (reference sequence). CDR3 length: 15 residues. The CDR3 DNA is TGTGCCAGCAGCTTAGGTGGGGAGAGAGGCTGGACCCAGTACTTC. This gives the protein CASSLGGERGWTQYF.

This clonotype was detected ten times or more. A read error may produce the germline difference seen at one junction end. The chain is built from TRBV7-2 and TRBJ1-2, with 8 bases that match TRBD1. The germline gives CDR1 SGHTA, CDR2 FQGNSA. This CDR3 has 14 residues. CDR3 DNA sequence: TGTGCCAGCAGCCTAGCCCGGACAGGGAATGGCTACACCTTC. This encodes CASSLARTGNGYTF.

Written as DNA, the CDR3 is TGTGCCAGCAGTTTATCAGCGGGAGGGGGCGGCAATGAGCAGTTCTTC. Amino acids: CASSLSAGGGGNEQFF. The chain links TRBV27 to TRBJ2-1, with TRBD2 matching 10 bases. This CDR3 has 16 residues. Per the germline V gene, CDR1 is MNHEY and CDR2 is SMNVEV (reference sequence). V lost 0 bases, J lost 6 bases, and 5 bases stayed unmatched.